These 10 T cell receptor beta chains originate from one sample sequenced in a study of T cells in Graves' hyperthyroidism and ophthalmopathy. Researchers amplified the TCR beta CDR3 regions from RNA transcripts. TCR CDR3 regions were first amplified by RT-PCR with HTBI primers. TCRdb reprocessed the multiplex PCR reads via MiXCR and lists one record per CDR3 protein. This table has under 600,000 distinct CDR3 sequences, approximately 15% appearing once. Sequenced input: blood. These receptors all come from a woman in her forties with Graves' ophthalmopathy.

This clonotype was seen a few times. The genes are TRBV11-2 and TRBJ1-4; TRBD1 matches 9 bases. V was clipped by 6 bases and J by 7 bases; unmatched bases: 12. From germline, CDR1 is SGHAT and CDR2 FQNNGV. CDR3 length: 16 amino acids. The DNA of the CDR3 is TGTGCCAGCAGACGACCGGGACAGGGAAAGAGTGAAAAACTGTTTTTT. Protein product: CASRRPGQGKSEKLFF. Using reference TRBV11-2 and TRBJ1-4 for the parts outside the CDR3, the full variable domain is EAGVAQSPRYKIIEKRQSVAFWCNPISGHATLYWYQQILGQGPKLLIQFQNNGVVDDSQLPKDRFSAERLKGVDSTLKIQPAKLEDSAVYLCASRRPGQGKSEKLFFGSGTQLSVL.

Many counts were recorded for this clonotype. The genes are TRBV6-1 and TRBJ2-3; D may be TRBD2 (7 bases). CDR1 is MNHNS, CDR2 SASEGT, per germline. V shed 3 bases and J shed 2 bases, with 15 bases lying between them. The CDR3 runs 16 residues. In nucleotides, the CDR3 is TGTGCCAGCAGTGAGCCCCCGGCGGGGGCCACAGATACGCAGTATTTT. Its protein is CASSEPPAGATDTQYF.

This clonotype was counted only a few times. The rearrangement links TRBV4-2 to TRBJ1-2; perhaps TRBD1 as D (5 bases). Germline loops: CDR1 LGHNA, CDR2 YNFKEQ. With 3 bases removed from V and 10 bases from J, the gap between germline ends came to 18 bases. This CDR3 spans 14 amino acids. The CDR3 DNA reads TGTGCCAGCAGCCAGAGGGACTCCCTAGGCGACTACACCTTC. Protein product: CASSQRDSLGDYTF.

This clonotype was observed many times. The rearrangement uses TRBV5-4 and TRBJ2-6; D is ambiguous. This CDR3 spans 16 amino acids. Deletions cut 2 bases from V and 1 base from J, with 10 bases between. Germline-derived CDR1 and CDR2 are SGHNT and YYREEE (reference sequence). The CDR3 coding sequence is TGTGCCAGCAGCTTACCACAGCTATCTGGGGCCAACGTCCTGACTTTC. Translation: CASSLPQLSGANVLTF.

The chain is built from TRBV18 and TRBJ2-1, with TRBD2 matching 10 bases. The CDR3 covers 19 residues. Germline CDR1 KGHSH, CDR2 LQKENI. The junction had 13 bases not matched to a gene; V was cut back by 0 bases and J by 5 bases. In nucleotides, the CDR3 is TGTGCCAGCTCACCACCCTGGAGCGGGAGGGCCCAAGGGGACAATGAGCAGTTCTTC. Its translation is CASSPPWSGRAQGDNEQFF.

About this clonotype: With a much larger clone just one base away, this may be a read error. The chain combines TRBV5-1 with TRBJ1-2, with a tentative D call TRBD1 (6 bases). The CDR3 is made up of 15 amino acids. The germline V gene has CDR1 SGHRS and CDR2 YFSETQ. V dropped 1 base and J dropped 4 bases, with 14 bases sitting between them. In DNA, the CDR3 is TGCGCCAGCAGCTTGTCGAGGGGGACCGGCTATGGCTACACCTTC. Translating gives CASSLSRGTGYGYTF.

This clonotype turned up a few times. The chain joins TRBV2 to TRBJ2-3, with 9 bases fitting TRBD1. Germline V CDR1 and CDR2: SNHLY, FYNNEI. Trimming cost V 8 bases and J 2 bases; bases outside gene matches: 14. This CDR3 has 17 residues. The CDR3 DNA follows: TGTGCCAGCGGAGGAGCTAGGGACAGGGCCCTCACAGATACGCAGTATTTT. This sequence encodes CASGGARDRALTDTQYF.

The V gene is TRBV6-2 or TRBV6-3, the J gene TRBJ1-1; D might be TRBD1 (6 bases). CDR1 and CDR2 from the germline V gene are MNHEY and SVGEGT. CDR3 length: 14 amino acids. Trimming left V 6 bases short and J 1 base short, with 12 bases between. DNA for the CDR3: TGTGCCAGCAGGTCAGGGGACGGGAACACTGAAGCTTTCTTT. It yields the protein CASRSGDGNTEAFF.

This clonotype showed up many times. The chain uses TRBV28 and TRBJ2-1, with 9 bases fitting TRBD2. Germline V lookup: CDR1 MDHEN, CDR2 SYDVKM. CDR3 length equals 17 residues. Unmatched junction bases numbered 19, after V lost 7 bases and J lost 9 bases. The CDR3 loop is CASTLLGAGGPHSEQFF. The CDR3 nucleotides are TGTGCCAGCACCCTCCTGGGTGCGGGAGGGCCCCATAGTGAGCAGTTCTTC.

This clonotype was seen a few times. The chain is built from TRBV6-1 and TRBJ1-3, with D hard to call. Germline V gene data show CDR1 as MNHNS and CDR2 as SASEGT. V lost 10 bases, J lost 0 bases, and 13 bases lay in between. This CDR3 is 14 amino acids long. This CDR3 is CAIPPGTSGNTIYF. DNA of the CDR3: TGTGCCATCCCCCCCGGAACCTCTGGAAACACCATATATTTT.